This T cell receptor beta chain was captured in a study of shared T cell receptors in the human thymus. J lost 10 bases, V lost 8 bases, and 10 bases had no gene match. Germline V CDR1 and CDR2: LNHDA, SQIVND (reference sequence). The length of the CDR3 is 14 residues. Assay used: immunoSEQ multiplex PCR; TCRdb lists only in-frame clones, some missing. Of 720,000 or so clones detected, 80% to 90% appear once; the ten largest clones hold 0.0095% to 0.013%. Another study also made use of these data, one on human thymus T cells. That work adds: Finnish infants who were healthy and having corrective surgery for congenital heart defects made up the donors. Resections obtained during corrective heart surgery supplied the thymus tissue. An apparent bias in V and J gene usage was seen in thymic and blood repertoires. Related reports documented highly overlapping thymic repertoires among unrelated individuals.

The receptor was isolated from a girl under three years old with a congenital heart defect. The V call is TRBV19, the J call TRBJ1-6; TRBD1 aligns across 8 bases. Sequences were obtained from thymocytes. The CDR3 sequence: CASAKGQALSPLHF. The CDR3 DNA is TGTGCCAGTGCCAAGGGACAGGCTTTATCACCCCTCCACTTT.